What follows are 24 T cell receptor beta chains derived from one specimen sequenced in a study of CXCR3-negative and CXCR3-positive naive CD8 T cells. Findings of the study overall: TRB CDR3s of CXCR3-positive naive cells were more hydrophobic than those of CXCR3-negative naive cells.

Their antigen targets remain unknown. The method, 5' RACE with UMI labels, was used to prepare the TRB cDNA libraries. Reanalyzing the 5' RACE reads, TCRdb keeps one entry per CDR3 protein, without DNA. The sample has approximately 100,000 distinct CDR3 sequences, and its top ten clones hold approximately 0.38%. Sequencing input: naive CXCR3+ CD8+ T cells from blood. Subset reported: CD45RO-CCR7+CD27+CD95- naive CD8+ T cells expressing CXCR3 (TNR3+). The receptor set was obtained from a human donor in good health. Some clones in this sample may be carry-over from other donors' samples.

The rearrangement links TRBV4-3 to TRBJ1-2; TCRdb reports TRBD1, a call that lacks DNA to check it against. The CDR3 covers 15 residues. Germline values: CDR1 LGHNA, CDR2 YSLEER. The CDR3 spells CASSQAGTVNYGYTF.

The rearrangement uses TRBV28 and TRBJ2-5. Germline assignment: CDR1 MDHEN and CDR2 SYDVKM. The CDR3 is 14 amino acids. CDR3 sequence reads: CASSFSTAQETQYF.

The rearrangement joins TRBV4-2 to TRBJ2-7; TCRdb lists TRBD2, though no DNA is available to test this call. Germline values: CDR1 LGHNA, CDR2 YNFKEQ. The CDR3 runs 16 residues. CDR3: CASSQGLAGGPEEQYF.

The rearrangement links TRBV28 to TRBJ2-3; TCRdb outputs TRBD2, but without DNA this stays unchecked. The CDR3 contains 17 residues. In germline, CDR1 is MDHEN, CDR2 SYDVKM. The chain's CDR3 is CASSLSGVLASRGGQYF.

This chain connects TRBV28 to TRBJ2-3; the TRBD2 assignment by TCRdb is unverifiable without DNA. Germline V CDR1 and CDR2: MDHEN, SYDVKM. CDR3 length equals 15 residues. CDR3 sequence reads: CASSPKGGPGDTQYF.

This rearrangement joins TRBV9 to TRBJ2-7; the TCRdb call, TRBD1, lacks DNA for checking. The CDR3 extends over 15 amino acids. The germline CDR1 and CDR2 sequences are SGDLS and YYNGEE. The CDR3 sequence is CASSGGDRGIYEQYF.

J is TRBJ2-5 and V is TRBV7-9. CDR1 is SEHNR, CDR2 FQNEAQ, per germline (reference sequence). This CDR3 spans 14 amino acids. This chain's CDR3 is CASSLVVAPETQYF.

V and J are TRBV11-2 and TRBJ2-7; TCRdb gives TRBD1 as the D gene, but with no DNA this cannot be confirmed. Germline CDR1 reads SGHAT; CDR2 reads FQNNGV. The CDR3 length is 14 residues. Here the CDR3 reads CASSISSAPYEQYF.

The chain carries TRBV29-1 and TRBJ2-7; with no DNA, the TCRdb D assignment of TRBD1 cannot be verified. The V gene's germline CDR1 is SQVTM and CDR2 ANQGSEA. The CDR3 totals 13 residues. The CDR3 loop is CSVSGTVTYEQYF.

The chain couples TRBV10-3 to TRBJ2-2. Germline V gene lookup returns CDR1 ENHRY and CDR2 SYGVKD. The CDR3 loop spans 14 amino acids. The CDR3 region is CASSDAANTGELFF.

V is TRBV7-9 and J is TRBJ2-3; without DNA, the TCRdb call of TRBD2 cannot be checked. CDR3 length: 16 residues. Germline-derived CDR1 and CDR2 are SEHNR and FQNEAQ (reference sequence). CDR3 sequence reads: CASSSTGTSEPDTQYF.

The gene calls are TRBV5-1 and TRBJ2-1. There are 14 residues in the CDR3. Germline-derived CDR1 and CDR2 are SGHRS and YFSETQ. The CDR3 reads CASILVVGLYEQFF.

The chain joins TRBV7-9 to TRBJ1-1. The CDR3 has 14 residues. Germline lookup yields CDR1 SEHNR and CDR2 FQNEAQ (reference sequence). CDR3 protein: CASSQQYGNTEAFF. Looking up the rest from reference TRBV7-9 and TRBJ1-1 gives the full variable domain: DTGVSQNPRHKITKRGQNVTFRCDPISEHNRLYWYRQTLGQGPEFLTYFQNEAQLEKSRLLSDRFSAERPKGSFSTLEIQRTEQGDSAMYLCASSQQYGNTEAFFGQGTRLTVV.

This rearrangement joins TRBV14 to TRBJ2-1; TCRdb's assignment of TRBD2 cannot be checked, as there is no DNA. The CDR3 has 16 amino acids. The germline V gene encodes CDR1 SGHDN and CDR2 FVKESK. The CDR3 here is CASSQEPGLEYDEQFF.

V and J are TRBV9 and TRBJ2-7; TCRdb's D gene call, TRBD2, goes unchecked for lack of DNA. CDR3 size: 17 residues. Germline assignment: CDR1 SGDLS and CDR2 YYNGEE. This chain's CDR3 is CASSVGFGASDSYEQYF.

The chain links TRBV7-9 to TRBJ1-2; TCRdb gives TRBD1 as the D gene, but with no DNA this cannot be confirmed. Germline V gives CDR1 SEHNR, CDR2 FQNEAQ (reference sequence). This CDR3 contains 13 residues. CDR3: CASSLARGASYTF.

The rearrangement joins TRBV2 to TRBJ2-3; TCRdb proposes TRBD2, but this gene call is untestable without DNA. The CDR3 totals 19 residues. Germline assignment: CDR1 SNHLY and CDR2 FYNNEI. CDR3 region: CASTQSGTSALDGTDTQYF. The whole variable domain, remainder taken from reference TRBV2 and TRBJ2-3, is EPEVTQTPSHQVTQMGQEVILRCVPISNHLYFYWYRQILGQKVEFLVSFYNNEISEKSEIFDDQFSVERPDGSNFTLKIRSTKLEDSAMYFCASTQSGTSALDGTDTQYFGPGTRLTVL.

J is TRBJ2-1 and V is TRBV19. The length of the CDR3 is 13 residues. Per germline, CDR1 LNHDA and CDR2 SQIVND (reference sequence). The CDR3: CASSYGLYNEQFF.

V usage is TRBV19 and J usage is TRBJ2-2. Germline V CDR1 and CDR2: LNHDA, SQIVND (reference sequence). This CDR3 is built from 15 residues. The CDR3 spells CASSIVGPYTGELFF.

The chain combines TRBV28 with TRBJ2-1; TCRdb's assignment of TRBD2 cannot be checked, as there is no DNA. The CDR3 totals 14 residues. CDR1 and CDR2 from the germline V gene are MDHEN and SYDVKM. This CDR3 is CASSPLASVNEQFF.

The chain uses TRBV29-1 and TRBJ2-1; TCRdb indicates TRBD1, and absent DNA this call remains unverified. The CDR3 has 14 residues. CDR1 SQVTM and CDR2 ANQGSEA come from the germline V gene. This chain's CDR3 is CSAKSRDNYNEQFF.

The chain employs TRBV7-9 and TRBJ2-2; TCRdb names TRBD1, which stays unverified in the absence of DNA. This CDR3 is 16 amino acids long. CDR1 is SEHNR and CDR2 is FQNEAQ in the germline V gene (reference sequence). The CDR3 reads CASSPRTGTNTGELFF.

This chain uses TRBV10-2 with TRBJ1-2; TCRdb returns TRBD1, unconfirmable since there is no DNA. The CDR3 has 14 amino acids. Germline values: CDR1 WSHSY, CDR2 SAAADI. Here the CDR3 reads CASSEGQGTYGYTF.

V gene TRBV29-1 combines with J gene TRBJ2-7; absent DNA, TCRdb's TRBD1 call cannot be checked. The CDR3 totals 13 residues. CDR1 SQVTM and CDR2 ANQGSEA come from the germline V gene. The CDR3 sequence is CSVAGTGPYEQYF.